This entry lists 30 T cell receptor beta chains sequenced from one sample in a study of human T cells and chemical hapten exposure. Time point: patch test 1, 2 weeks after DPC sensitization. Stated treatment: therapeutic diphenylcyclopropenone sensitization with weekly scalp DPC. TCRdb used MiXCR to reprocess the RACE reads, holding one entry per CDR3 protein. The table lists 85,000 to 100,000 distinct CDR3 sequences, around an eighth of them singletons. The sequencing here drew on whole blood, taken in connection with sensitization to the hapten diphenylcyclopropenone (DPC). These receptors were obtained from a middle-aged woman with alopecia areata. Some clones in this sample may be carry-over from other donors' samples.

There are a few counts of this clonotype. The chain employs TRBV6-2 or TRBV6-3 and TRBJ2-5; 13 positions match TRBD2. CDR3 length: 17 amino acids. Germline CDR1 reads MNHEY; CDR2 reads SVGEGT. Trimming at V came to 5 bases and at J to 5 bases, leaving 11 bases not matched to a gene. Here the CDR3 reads CASSHAGTSGNTETQYF. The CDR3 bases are TGTGCCAGCAGTCACGCCGGGACTAGCGGGAATACCGAGACCCAGTACTTC.

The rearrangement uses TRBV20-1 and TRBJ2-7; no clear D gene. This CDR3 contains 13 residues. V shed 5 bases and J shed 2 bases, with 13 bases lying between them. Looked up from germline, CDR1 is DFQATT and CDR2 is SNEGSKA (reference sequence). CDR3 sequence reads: CSAPRLRPYEQYF. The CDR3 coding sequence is TGCAGTGCTCCGAGGCTCCGGCCCTACGAGCAGTACTTC.

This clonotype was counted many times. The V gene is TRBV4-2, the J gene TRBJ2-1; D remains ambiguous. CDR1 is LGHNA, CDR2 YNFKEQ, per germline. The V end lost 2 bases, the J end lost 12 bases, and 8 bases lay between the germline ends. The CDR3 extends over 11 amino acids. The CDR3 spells CASSQLGSQFF. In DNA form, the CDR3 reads TGTGCCAGCAGCCAACTCGGGTCGCAGTTCTTC.

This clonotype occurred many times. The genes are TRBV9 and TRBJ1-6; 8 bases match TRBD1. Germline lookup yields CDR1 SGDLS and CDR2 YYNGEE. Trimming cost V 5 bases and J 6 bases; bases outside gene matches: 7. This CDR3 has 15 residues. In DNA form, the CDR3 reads TGTGCCAGCAGTGTTGAGGGACAGGCTAATTCACCCCTCCACTTT. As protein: CASSVEGQANSPLHF. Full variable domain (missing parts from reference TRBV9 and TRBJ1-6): DSGVTQTPKHLITATGQRVTLRCSPRSGDLSVYWYQQSLDQGLQFLIQYYNGEERAKGNILERFSAQQFPDLHSELNLSSLELGDSALYFCASSVEGQANSPLHFGNGTRLTVT.

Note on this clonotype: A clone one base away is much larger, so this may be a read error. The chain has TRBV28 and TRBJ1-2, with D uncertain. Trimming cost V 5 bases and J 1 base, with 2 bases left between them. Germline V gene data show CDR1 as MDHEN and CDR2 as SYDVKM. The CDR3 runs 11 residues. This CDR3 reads CASSRNYGYTF. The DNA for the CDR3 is TGTGCCAGCAGTCGTAACTATGGCTACACCTTC.

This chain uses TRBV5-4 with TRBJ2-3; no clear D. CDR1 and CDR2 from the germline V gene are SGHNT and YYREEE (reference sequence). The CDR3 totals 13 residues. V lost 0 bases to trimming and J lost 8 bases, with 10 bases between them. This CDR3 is CASSLGARPTQYF. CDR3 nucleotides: TGTGCCAGCAGCTTGGGGGCTAGACCTACGCAGTATTTT.

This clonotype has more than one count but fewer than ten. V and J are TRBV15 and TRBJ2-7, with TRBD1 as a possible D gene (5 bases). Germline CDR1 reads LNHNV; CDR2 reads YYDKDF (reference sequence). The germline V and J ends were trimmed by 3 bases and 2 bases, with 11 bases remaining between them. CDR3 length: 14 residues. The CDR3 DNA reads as TGTGCCACCAGCAGCGCCCTAGGGGCCTACGAGCAGTACTTC. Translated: CATSSALGAYEQYF.

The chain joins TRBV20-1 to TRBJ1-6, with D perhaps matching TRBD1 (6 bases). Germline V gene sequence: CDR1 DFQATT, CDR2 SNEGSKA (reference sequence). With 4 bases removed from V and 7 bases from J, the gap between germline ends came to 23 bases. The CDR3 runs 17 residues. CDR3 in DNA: TGCAGTGCTACACCCCAAAGGGGGGAAAGGTTGAATTCACCCCTCCACTTT. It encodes CSATPQRGERLNSPLHF.

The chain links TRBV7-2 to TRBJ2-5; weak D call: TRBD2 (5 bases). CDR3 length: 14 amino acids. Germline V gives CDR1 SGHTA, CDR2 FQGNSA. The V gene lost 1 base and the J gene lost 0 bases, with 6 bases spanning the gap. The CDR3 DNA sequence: TGTGCCAGCAGCTTAGTAGCGAACCAAGAGACCCAGTACTTC. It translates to CASSLVANQETQYF.

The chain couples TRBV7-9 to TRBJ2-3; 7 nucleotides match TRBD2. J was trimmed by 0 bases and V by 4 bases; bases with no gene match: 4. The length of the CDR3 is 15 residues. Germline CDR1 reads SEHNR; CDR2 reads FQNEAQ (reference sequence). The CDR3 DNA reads TGTGCCAGCAGCTCATCTAGCGGTAGCACAGATACGCAGTATTTT. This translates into CASSSSSGSTDTQYF.

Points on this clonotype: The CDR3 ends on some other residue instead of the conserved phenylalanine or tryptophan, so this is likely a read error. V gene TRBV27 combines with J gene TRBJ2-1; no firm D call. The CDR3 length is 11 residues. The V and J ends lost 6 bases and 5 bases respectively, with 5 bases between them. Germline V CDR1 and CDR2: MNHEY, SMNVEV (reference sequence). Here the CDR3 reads CASRFHNEQFS. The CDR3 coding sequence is TGTGCCAGCAGGTTCCACAATGAGCAGTTCTCC.

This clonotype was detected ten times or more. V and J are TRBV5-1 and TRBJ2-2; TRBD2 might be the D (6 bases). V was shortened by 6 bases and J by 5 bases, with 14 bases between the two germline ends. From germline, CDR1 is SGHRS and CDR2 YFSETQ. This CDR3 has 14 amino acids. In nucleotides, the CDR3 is TGCGCCAGCAAAGGAGGGCTAGCGACCGGGGAGCTGTTTTTT. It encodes CASKGGLATGELFF.

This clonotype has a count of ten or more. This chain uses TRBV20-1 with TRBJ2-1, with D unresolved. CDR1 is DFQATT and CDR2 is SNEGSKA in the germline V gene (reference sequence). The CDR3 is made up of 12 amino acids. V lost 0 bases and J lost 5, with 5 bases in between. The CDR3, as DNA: TGCAGTGCTAGAGATCAGGACAATGAGCAGTTCTTC. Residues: CSARDQDNEQFF.

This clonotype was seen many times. The CDR3 region has the DNA TGTGCCAGCAGCCAAGACAGATTCACAGATACGCAGTATTTT. This sequence encodes CASSQDRFTDTQYF. V usage is TRBV7-9 and J usage is TRBJ2-3; weak D call: TRBD1 (5 bases). V shed 5 bases and J shed 2 bases, with 11 bases lying between them. The CDR3 length is 14 residues. Germline V gene data show CDR1 as SEHNR and CDR2 as FQNEAQ (reference sequence).

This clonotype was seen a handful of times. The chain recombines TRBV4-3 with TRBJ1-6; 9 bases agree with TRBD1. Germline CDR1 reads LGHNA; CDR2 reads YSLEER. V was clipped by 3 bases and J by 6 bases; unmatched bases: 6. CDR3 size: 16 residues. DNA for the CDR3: TGCGCCAGCAGCCATCCCCCGGGACAGGGTAATTCACCCCTCCACTTT. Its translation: CASSHPPGQGNSPLHF.

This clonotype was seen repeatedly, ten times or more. The CDR3 sequence: CASSLGQQETQYF. The CDR3 region has the DNA TGTGCCAGCAGCCTCGGGCAGCAAGAGACCCAGTACTTC. V gene TRBV7-6 combines with J gene TRBJ2-5; the D is unclear. In germline, CDR1 is SGHVS, CDR2 FNYEAQ. The CDR3 sequence is 13 residues long. Trimming removed 5 bases at V and 2 bases at J, with 9 bases between.

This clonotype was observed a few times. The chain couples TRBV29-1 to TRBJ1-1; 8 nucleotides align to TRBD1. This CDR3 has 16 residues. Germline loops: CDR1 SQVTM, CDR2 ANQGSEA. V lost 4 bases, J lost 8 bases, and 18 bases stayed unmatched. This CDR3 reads CSVVGHTGTGRVEAFF. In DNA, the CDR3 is TGCAGCGTTGTTGGTCACACCGGGACAGGCCGCGTGGAAGCTTTCTTT.

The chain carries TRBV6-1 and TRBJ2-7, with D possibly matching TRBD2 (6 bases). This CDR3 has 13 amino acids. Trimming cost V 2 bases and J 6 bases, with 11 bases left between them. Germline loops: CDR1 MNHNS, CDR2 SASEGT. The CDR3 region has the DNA TGTGCCAGCAGTGAACGGGACTCGGGCGAGCAGTACTTC. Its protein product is CASSERDSGEQYF.

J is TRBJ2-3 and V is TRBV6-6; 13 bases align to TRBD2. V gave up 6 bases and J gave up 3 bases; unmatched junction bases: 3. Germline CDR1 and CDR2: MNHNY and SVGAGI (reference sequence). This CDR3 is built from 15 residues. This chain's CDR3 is CASRRTSGRTDTQYF. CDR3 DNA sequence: TGTGCCAGCAGAAGGACTAGCGGGAGAACAGATACGCAGTATTTT.

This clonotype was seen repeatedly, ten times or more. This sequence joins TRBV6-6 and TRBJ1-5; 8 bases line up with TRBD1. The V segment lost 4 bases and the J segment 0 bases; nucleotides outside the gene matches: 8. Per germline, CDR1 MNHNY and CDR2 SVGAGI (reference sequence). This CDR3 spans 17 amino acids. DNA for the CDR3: TGTGCCAGCAGTTCTCGACAGGGGATTGTTAGCAATCAGCCCCAGCATTTT. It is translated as CASSSRQGIVSNQPQHF.

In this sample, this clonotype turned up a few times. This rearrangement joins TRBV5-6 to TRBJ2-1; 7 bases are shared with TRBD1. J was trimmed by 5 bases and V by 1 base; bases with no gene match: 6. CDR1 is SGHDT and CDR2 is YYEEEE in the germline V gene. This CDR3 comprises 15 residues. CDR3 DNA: TGTGCCAGCAGCTTGAAGGACAGGAGGAACAATGAGCAGTTCTTC. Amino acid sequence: CASSLKDRRNNEQFF. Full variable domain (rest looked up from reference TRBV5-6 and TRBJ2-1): DAGVTQSPTHLIKTRGQQVTLRCSPKSGHDTVSWYQQALGQGPQFIFQYYEEEERQRGNFPDRFSGHQFPNYSSELNVNALLLGDSALYLCASSLKDRRNNEQFFGPGTRLTVL.

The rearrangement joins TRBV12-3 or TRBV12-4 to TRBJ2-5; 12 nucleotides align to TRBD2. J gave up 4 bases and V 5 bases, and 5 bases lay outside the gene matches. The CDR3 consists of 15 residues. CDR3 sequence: CASSRLAGAGETQYF. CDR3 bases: TGTGCCAGCAGTCGACTAGCGGGAGCTGGAGAGACCCAGTACTTC.

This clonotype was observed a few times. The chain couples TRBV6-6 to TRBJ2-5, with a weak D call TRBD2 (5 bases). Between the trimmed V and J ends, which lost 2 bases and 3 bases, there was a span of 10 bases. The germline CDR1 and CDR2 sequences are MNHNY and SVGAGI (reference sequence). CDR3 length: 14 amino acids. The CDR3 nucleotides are TGTGCCAGCAGTTACCCCGACGGGAAAGAGACCCAGTACTTC. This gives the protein CASSYPDGKETQYF.

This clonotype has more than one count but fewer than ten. DNA for the CDR3: TGCAGCAAACTTGGGGGGGCTGGTGATACGCAGTATTTT. Translating it yields CSKLGGAGDTQYF. This rearrangement joins TRBV29-1 to TRBJ2-3, with a possible D match to TRBD2 (7 bases). Between the trimmed V and J ends, which lost 8 bases and 6 bases, there was a span of 18 bases. The CDR3 has 13 amino acids. Germline V gene data show CDR1 as SQVTM and CDR2 as ANQGSEA.

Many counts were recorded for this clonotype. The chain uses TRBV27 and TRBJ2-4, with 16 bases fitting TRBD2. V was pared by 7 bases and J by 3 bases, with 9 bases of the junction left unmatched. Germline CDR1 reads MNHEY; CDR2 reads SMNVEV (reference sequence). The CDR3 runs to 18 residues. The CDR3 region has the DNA TGTGCCAGCACTTCCCGGGGGACTAGCGGGAGGGTCAAAAACATTCAGTACTTC. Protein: CASTSRGTSGRVKNIQYF.

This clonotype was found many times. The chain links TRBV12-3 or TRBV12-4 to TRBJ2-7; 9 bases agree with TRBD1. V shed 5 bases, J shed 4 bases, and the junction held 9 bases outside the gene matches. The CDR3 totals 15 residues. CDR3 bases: TGTGCCAGCAGTCACACCGGGACAGGGAGTTACGAGCAGTACTTC. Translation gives CASSHTGTGSYEQYF.

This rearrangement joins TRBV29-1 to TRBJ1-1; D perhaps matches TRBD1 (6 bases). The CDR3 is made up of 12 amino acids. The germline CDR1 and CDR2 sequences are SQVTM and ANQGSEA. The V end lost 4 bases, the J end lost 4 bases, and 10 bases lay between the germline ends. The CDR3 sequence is CSVVGGGTEAFF. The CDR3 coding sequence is TGCAGCGTTGTAGGGGGAGGCACTGAAGCTTTCTTT.

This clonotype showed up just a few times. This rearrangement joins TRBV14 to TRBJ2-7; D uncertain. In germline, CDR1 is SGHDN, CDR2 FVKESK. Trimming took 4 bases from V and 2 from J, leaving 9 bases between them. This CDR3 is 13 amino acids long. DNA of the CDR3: TGTGCCAGCAGCCCCCCGTCGACCTACGAGCAGTACTTC. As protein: CASSPPSTYEQYF.

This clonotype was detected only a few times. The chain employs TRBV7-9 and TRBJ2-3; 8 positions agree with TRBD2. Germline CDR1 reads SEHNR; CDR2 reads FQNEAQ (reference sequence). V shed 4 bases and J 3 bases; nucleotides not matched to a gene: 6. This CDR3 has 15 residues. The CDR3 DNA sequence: TGTGCCAGCAGCTCCCGCGGGGGGCAGACAGATACGCAGTATTTT. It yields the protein CASSSRGGQTDTQYF.

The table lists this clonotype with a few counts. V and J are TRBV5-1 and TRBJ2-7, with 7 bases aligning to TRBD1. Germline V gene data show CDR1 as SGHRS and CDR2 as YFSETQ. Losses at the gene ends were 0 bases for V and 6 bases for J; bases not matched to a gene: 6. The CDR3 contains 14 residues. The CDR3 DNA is TGCGCCAGCAGCTTGGAGACAGGGATAAGCGAGCAGTACTTC. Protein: CASSLETGISEQYF.